Listed below are T cell receptor beta chains from one sample, sequenced in a study of T cells after yellow fever vaccination. TCRdb recomputed calls from the 5' RACE reads with MiXCR, one row per CDR3 protein. The table shows around 140,000 distinct CDR3 sequences, with 5% to 7.5% occurring only once. Material: CD4+ T cells sorted from PBMCs, obtained 10 days after the yellow fever booster vaccination. These receptors all stem from a man aged 25-40 years who received the YFV17D yellow fever vaccine. CDR3s include the opening cysteine and the closing phenylalanine or tryptophan. The D gene is left open where the match is weak. Rows may omit the clone size; those that give it use once, few, many or a size class.

>11|NA|TRBV20-1|NA|TRBJ2-1
CSATLRGGQFF
TGCAGTGCTACACTCAGGGGTGGGCAGTTCTTC
>14|NA|TRBV7-9|NA|TRBJ1-4
CASTSPGAREKLFF
TGTGCCAGCACATCCCCAGGGGCTCGGGAAAAACTGTTTTTT
>17|NA|TRBV5-5|NA|TRBJ2-7
CASSPPPSGPLTYEQYF
TGTGCCAGCAGCCCCCCTCCATCAGGGCCCCTGACCTACGAGCAGTACTTC
>14|many|TRBV2|NA|TRBJ2-5
CASGREGGGETQYF
TGTGCCAGCGGACGCGAGGGGGGGGGAGAGACCCAGTACTTC
>13|many|TRBV15|NA|TRBJ2-2
CATSSRSTGELFF
TGTGCCACCAGCAGCAGGTCCACTGGGGAGCTGTTTTTT
>15|NA|TRBV5-4|NA|TRBJ1-1
CASSLSAADVNEAFF
TGTGCCAGCAGCCTCTCAGCCGCGGACGTCAATGAAGCTTTCTTT
>18|many|TRBV3-1|TRBD2|TRBJ2-5
CASSQGLAGDTSGETQYF
TGTGCCAGCAGCCAAGGACTAGCGGGAGACACGTCAGGGGAGACCCAGTACTTC
>15|NA|TRBV11-2|NA|TRBJ1-1
CASSLQGNKNTEAFF
TGTGCCAGCAGCTTACAGGGGAACAAGAACACTGAAGCTTTCTTT
>13|many|TRBV20-1|NA|TRBJ2-3
CSVNAGLTDTQYF
TGCAGTGTAAACGCGGGACTCACAGATACGCAGTATTTT
>14|few|TRBV6-2/TRBV6-3|NA|TRBJ1-4
CASTGTLLREKLFF
TGTGCCAGCACCGGGACCCTCTTAAGGGAAAAACTGTTTTTT
>14|medium-sized|TRBV18|NA|TRBJ2-1
CASSQSVGQAEQFF
TGTGCCAGCTCACAATCTGTAGGGCAGGCTGAGCAGTTCTTC
>14|many|TRBV7-8|NA|TRBJ2-5
CASSYGLRVWTQYF
TGTGCCAGCAGCTACGGACTACGAGTATGGACCCAGTACTTC
>13|many|TRBV5-4|NA|TRBJ1-1
CASSFGGGKAAFF
TGTGCCAGCAGCTTTGGTGGGGGCAAGGCGGCTTTCTTT
>15|many|TRBV7-2|TRBD2|TRBJ2-5
CASSNYLAGTETQYF
TGTGCCAGCAGCAACTATCTAGCGGGTACAGAGACCCAGTACTTC
>15|NA|TRBV7-3|NA|TRBJ2-5
CASSLGSGAQETQYF
TGTGCCAGCAGCTTAGGCTCAGGGGCCCAAGAGACCCAGTACTTC
>13|many|TRBV5-6|NA|TRBJ1-1
CASNPRVTTEAFF
TGTGCCAGCAACCCCAGGGTGACAACTGAAGCTTTCTTT
>14|many|TRBV20-1|NA|TRBJ2-3
CSASLGANTDTQYF
TGCAGTGCTAGTCTAGGAGCTAACACAGATACGCAGTATTTT
>15|many|TRBV21-1|NA|TRBJ2-3
CASSKASRGEDTQYF
TGTGCCAGCAGCAAAGCGTCCAGGGGAGAGGATACGCAGTATTTT
>17|many|TRBV12-3/TRBV12-4|NA|TRBJ2-7
CASSPRGGTGGTYEQYF
TGTGCCAGCAGTCCCAGGGGGGGGACAGGTGGGACCTACGAGCAGTACTTC
>18|few|TRBV11-1|NA|TRBJ1-4
CASSLAVASEGGREKLFF
TGTGCCAGCAGCTTAGCTGTCGCGTCTGAGGGGGGAAGGGAAAAACTGTTTTTT
>14|many|TRBV5-1|NA|TRBJ2-3
CASSTAGSADTQYF
TGCGCCAGCAGCACCGCAGGGTCAGCAGATACGCAGTATTTT
>16|many|TRBV24-1|TRBD2|TRBJ2-1
CATSDAGLAGHNEQFF
TGTGCCACCAGTGACGCGGGACTAGCGGGACACAATGAGCAGTTCTTC
>15|many|TRBV6-4|TRBD2|TRBJ2-1
CASSTGLSSYNEQFF
TGTGCCAGCAGTACGGGACTAAGCTCCTACAATGAGCAGTTCTTC
>15|many|TRBV7-2|NA|TRBJ2-7
CASSLLGAGVDEQYF
TGTGCCAGCAGCCTCCTGGGGGCGGGGGTGGATGAGCAGTACTTC
>15|many|TRBV27|TRBD1|TRBJ2-2
CASSAGQGFTGELFF
TGTGCCAGCAGTGCTGGACAGGGGTTCACCGGGGAGCTGTTTTTT
>16|NA|TRBV7-8|TRBD1|TRBJ1-5
CASSNTGATNNQPQHF
TGTGCCAGCAGCAATACAGGGGCAACAAACAATCAGCCCCAGCATTTT
>15|many|TRBV7-2|NA|TRBJ2-1
CASSRLGSSYNEQFF
TGTGCCAGCAGCCGACTAGGGAGCTCCTACAATGAGCAGTTCTTC
>16|NA|TRBV4-3|NA|TRBJ1-2
CASSQDPGGLNYGYTF
TGCGCCAGCAGCCAAGATCCCGGAGGGCTTAACTATGGCTACACCTTC
>16|many|TRBV3-1|TRBD2|TRBJ2-7
CASSRGLAGVYHEQYF
TGTGCCAGCAGCCGTGGACTAGCGGGAGTTTACCACGAGCAGTACTTC
>11|NA|TRBV5-1|NA|TRBJ2-3
CASSLTGPQYF
TGCGCCAGCAGCTTGACGGGGCCGCAGTATTTT
>17|NA|TRBV20-1|TRBD1|TRBJ2-1
CSARVAGGQGVYNEQFF
TGCAGTGCTAGAGTTGCCGGTGGACAGGGGGTCTACAATGAGCAGTTCTTC
>14|many|TRBV7-2|NA|TRBJ2-5
CASSYRTGKETQYF
TGTGCCAGCAGCTACCGGACGGGGAAAGAGACCCAGTACTTC
>13|NA|TRBV7-2|NA|TRBJ1-1
CASSPAMNTEAFF
TGTGCCAGCAGCCCAGCGATGAACACTGAAGCTTTCTTT
>17|NA|TRBV11-2|NA|TRBJ2-3
CASSFDPTGLSTDTQYF
TGTGCCAGCAGCTTTGATCCCACAGGACTGAGCACAGATACGCAGTATTTT
>16|many|TRBV20-1|NA|TRBJ2-6
CSARDQGSAGANVLTF
TGCAGTGCTAGAGACCAGGGGTCTGCTGGGGCCAACGTCCTGACTTTC
>13|few|TRBV7-2|NA|TRBJ1-6
CASSLYFGSPLHF
TGTGCCAGCAGCTTATATTTTGGTTCACCCCTCCACTTT
>12|many|TRBV25-1|NA|TRBJ2-2
CASSELVGELFF
TGTGCCAGCAGTGAATTGGTCGGGGAGCTGTTTTTT
>13|many|TRBV4-3|NA|TRBJ2-3
CASSQASGVTQYF
TGCGCCAGCAGCCAAGCCTCTGGGGTTACGCAGTATTTT
>12|many|TRBV5-1|NA|TRBJ1-1
CASSLVDTEAFF
TGCGCCAGCAGCTTGGTTGACACTGAAGCTTTCTTT
>13|few|TRBV20-1|TRBD1|TRBJ2-5
CSAWITGGETQYF
TGCAGTGCTTGGATTACAGGGGGAGAGACCCAGTACTTC
>15|many|TRBV27|NA|TRBJ1-1
CASSFSGTGGTEAFF
TGTGCCAGCAGTTTTTCCGGGACGGGCGGGACTGAAGCTTTCTTT
>14|many|TRBV25-1|NA|TRBJ2-5
CASSELGPVETQYF
TGTGCCAGCAGTGAATTGGGCCCCGTCGAGACCCAGTACTTC
>15|NA|TRBV30|NA|TRBJ2-5
CAWSEWTDTRETQYF
TGTGCCTGGAGTGAGTGGACGGATACTAGGGAGACCCAGTACTTC
>14|many|TRBV5-6|NA|TRBJ2-1
CASSHRTGFNEQFF
TGTGCCAGCAGCCACAGGACCGGCTTCAATGAGCAGTTCTTC
>18|many|TRBV18|TRBD2|TRBJ2-1
CASSLTQGLARVHNEQFF
TGTGCCAGCTCACTCACCCAAGGACTAGCCCGTGTTCACAATGAGCAGTTCTTC
>15|many|TRBV27|NA|TRBJ2-1
CASSLRVKGTGEQFF
TGTGCCAGCAGTTTGCGGGTGAAAGGGACCGGTGAGCAGTTCTTC
>13|many|TRBV3-1|NA|TRBJ2-7
CASSPAGGYEQYF
TGTGCCAGCAGCCCCGCCGGGGGCTACGAGCAGTACTTC